These 22 T cell receptor beta chains were sequenced from one sample in a study of Ad26.COV2.S vaccination and SARS-CoV-2 variants. Produced via immunoSEQ multiplex PCR; TCRdb's table is partial and in-frame only. The table records roughly 420,000 clones, around 89% of them present only once. Treatment noted: about 20 received Ad26.COV2.S at low or high dose, single or two shots; roughly 5 received placebo; per-sample allocation not given. Collection of the samples took place on day 63 after the first injection of vaccine or placebo. The sequences come from peripheral blood, collected in a trial of Ad26.COV2.S vaccine versus placebo. The source is a person between 18 and 59 years old who received the Ad26.COV2.S COVID-19 vaccine or a placebo.

A remark on this clone: Other nucleotide sequences in the sample specify the same CDR3. J is TRBJ1-6 and V is TRBV6-5; the D gene is possibly TRBD1 (6 bases). This CDR3 has 14 residues. The germline V and J ends were trimmed by 4 bases and 9 bases, with 13 bases remaining between them. Germline values: CDR1 MNHEY, CDR2 SVGAGI. The CDR3 spells CASSLQGSSSPLHF. In DNA, the CDR3 is TGTGCCAGCAGTTTACAGGGAAGTAGTTCACCCCTCCACTTT.

J is TRBJ2-2 and V is TRBV4-1, with D perhaps being TRBD1 or TRBD2 (6 bases each). Between the trimmed V and J ends, which lost 0 bases and 4 bases, there was a span of 12 bases. CDR3 length: 16 amino acids. Germline V gene data show CDR1 as MGHRA and CDR2 as YSYEKL. The CDR3 is CASSQDRGPSTGELFF. The DNA of the CDR3 is TGCGCCAGCAGCCAAGATCGGGGGCCTAGCACCGGGGAGCTGTTTTTT.

The chain couples TRBV7-3 to TRBJ2-1, with D possibly matching TRBD1 (6 bases). The V gene lost 2 bases and the J gene lost 5 bases, with 16 bases spanning the gap. The germline gives CDR1 SGHTA, CDR2 FQGTGA. The CDR3 loop spans 16 amino acids. The CDR3 DNA is TGTGCCAGCAGCTTAGACAGGTTCGGAGGTCACAATGAGCAGTTCTTC. As protein: CASSLDRFGGHNEQFF.

The V call is TRBV4-1, the J call TRBJ1-2; 10 bases align to TRBD1. J gave up 6 bases and V 3 bases, and 13 bases lay outside the gene matches. The CDR3 runs to 17 residues. Germline values: CDR1 MGHRA, CDR2 YSYEKL. CDR3 in amino acids: CASSQVFPAGTGDGYTF. CDR3 coding DNA: TGCGCCAGCAGCCAGGTGTTTCCTGCCGGGACAGGGGATGGCTACACCTTC.

This clone was observed at least ten times. The rearrangement links TRBV13 to TRBJ2-7; D not resolved. V gave up 5 bases and J gave up 4 bases, with 12 bases separating them. CDR1 is PRHDT, CDR2 FYEKMQ, per germline (reference sequence). This CDR3 contains 13 residues. The DNA for the CDR3 is TGTGCCAGCAGCCCTAACGGATGGTACGAGCAGTACTTC. Translated: CASSPNGWYEQYF.

CDR3 sequence (DNA): TGTGCCTGGGATGGACAGGGGGCTTGGTATGGCTACACCTTC. Amino acids: CAWDGQGAWYGYTF. The J gene is TRBJ1-2, the V gene TRBV30, with TRBD1 matching over 11 bases. V dropped 5 bases and J dropped 5; count of bases not matched to a gene: 7. Germline V gives CDR1 GTSNPN, CDR2 SVGIG (reference sequence). CDR3 length: 14 amino acids.

The chain employs TRBV29-1 and TRBJ1-5, with no clear D. The germline V gene has CDR1 SQVTM and CDR2 ANQGSEA. The CDR3 runs to 13 residues. V was cut by 6 bases and J by 0 bases, with 9 bases left in between. The CDR3 loop is CSVGGYSNQPQHF. The CDR3 coding sequence is TGCAGCGTGGGAGGGTATAGCAATCAGCCCCAGCATTTT.

The chain links TRBV5-5 to TRBJ2-3; D may correspond to TRBD1 or TRBD2 (5 bases each). V was shortened by 0 bases and J by 2 bases, with 10 bases between the two germline ends. The germline V gene encodes CDR1 SGHKS and CDR2 YYEKEE (reference sequence). The length of the CDR3 is 15 residues. CDR3 protein: CASSLGGSPTDTQYF. The CDR3 nucleotides are TGTGCCAGCAGCTTGGGGGGGTCCCCCACAGATACGCAGTATTTT. Variable domain in full (rest from reference TRBV5-5 and TRBJ2-3): DAGVTQSPTHLIKTRGQQVTLRCSPISGHKSVSWYQQVLGQGPQFIFQYYEKEERGRGNFPDRFSARQFPNYSSELNVNALLLGDSALYLCASSLGGSPTDTQYFGPGTRLTVL.

The chain combines TRBV5-4 with TRBJ1-2; TRBD1 is a possible D gene (5 bases). The germline gives CDR1 SGHNT, CDR2 YYREEE (reference sequence). Trimming pared 5 bases from V and 2 bases from J, leaving 13 bases between. This CDR3 has 14 residues. Here the CDR3 DNA reads TGTGCCAGCAGTCTCAGGGCGTCGAACTATGGCTACACCTTC. This codes for CASSLRASNYGYTF. Variable domain in full (rest from reference TRBV5-4 and TRBJ1-2): ETGVTQSPTHLIKTRGQQVTLRCSSQSGHNTVSWYQQALGQGPQFIFQYYREEENGRGNFPPRFSGLQFPNYSSELNVNALELDDSALYLCASSLRASNYGYTFGSGTRLTVV.

This sequence joins TRBV10-3 and TRBJ1-2, with no clear D. In germline, CDR1 is ENHRY, CDR2 SYGVKD. V dropped 2 bases and J dropped 0 bases, with 4 bases sitting between them. The CDR3 sequence is 13 residues long. The DNA for the CDR3 is TGTGCCATCAGTGAGGCCGCTAACTATGGCTACACCTTC. Amino acid sequence: CAISEAANYGYTF.

The rearrangement links TRBV10-3 to TRBJ2-2; 9 bases fit TRBD1. The V and J ends lost 8 bases and 3 bases, in that order; junction bases with no gene match: 7. Germline V lookup: CDR1 ENHRY, CDR2 SYGVKD. CDR3 length: 15 amino acids. CDR3 DNA sequence: TGTGCCATCGCGACCTGGGACAGGGACACCGGGGAGCTGTTTTTT. This gives the protein CAIATWDRDTGELFF.

The rearrangement joins TRBV10-3 to TRBJ2-7; 9 nucleotides match TRBD1. The CDR3 is made up of 16 amino acids. Per the germline V gene, CDR1 is ENHRY and CDR2 is SYGVKD. Losses at the gene ends were 6 bases for V and 0 bases for J; bases not matched to a gene: 9. This CDR3 is CAIRGIPGQGSYEQYF. The CDR3 DNA sequence: TGTGCCATCAGGGGAATCCCGGGACAGGGCTCCTACGAGCAGTACTTC.

The J gene is TRBJ1-2, the V gene TRBV30; no clear D. CDR1 and CDR2 from the germline V gene are GTSNPN and SVGIG (reference sequence). V gave up 4 bases and J gave up 5 bases, with 8 bases separating them. CDR3 length equals 11 residues. In DNA, the CDR3 is TGTGCCTGGAACCTCCGGTATGGCTACACCTTC. It codes for CAWNLRYGYTF. The full variable domain, its missing parts supplied by reference TRBV30 and TRBJ1-2, is SQTIHQWPATLVQPVGSPLSLECTVEGTSNPNLYWYRQAAGRGLQLLFYSVGIGQISSEVPQNLSASRPQDRQFILSSKKLLLSDSGFYLCAWNLRYGYTFGSGTRLTVV.

This rearrangement joins TRBV28 to TRBJ1-3; TRBD1 matches 7 bases. Germline trimming cut 6 bases from V and 3 bases from J; bases unmatched to any gene: 17. This CDR3 has 18 amino acids. CDR1 and CDR2 from the germline V gene are MDHEN and SYDVKM. In DNA form, the CDR3 reads TGTGCCAGCAGGCGCTCCACAAACAGGGGAGCGGGTGGAAACACCATATATTTT. Its protein product is CASRRSTNRGAGGNTIYF.

V usage is TRBV10-3 and J usage is TRBJ2-5; D may be TRBD1 (6 bases). In germline, CDR1 is ENHRY, CDR2 SYGVKD. The V end lost 2 bases, the J end lost 3 bases, and 13 bases lay between the germline ends. The CDR3 sequence is 15 residues long. The CDR3 nucleotides read TGTGCCATCAGTGAGAGAGGCAGGGGAGAAGAGACCCAGTACTTC. Translating it yields CAISERGRGEETQYF.

V usage is TRBV6-5 and J usage is TRBJ1-6; D may be TRBD1 (5 bases). V lost 4 bases and J 10 bases, leaving 14 bases between the germline ends. This CDR3 is 14 amino acids long. CDR1 MNHEY and CDR2 SVGAGI come from the germline V gene. The chain's CDR3 is CASSLEKWGSPLHF. The CDR3 region has the DNA TGTGCCAGCAGTTTAGAGAAATGGGGCTCACCCCTCCACTTT.

The chain has TRBV24-1 and TRBJ2-1; D may be TRBD2 (5 bases). Trimming left V 2 bases short and J 3 bases short, with 10 bases between. The CDR3 has 15 residues. Germline CDR1 KGHDR, CDR2 SFDVKD. DNA of the CDR3: TGTGCCACCAGTGATTCTGGAGGAATCTACAATGAGCAGTTCTTC. Residues: CATSDSGGIYNEQFF.

This clone turned up a few times. The chain has TRBV5-4 and TRBJ1-2; TRBD1 aligns across 8 bases. Germline CDR1 is SGHNT and CDR2 is YYREEE (reference sequence). The CDR3 runs to 16 residues. V gave up 6 bases and J gave up 3 bases; unmatched junction bases: 13. The CDR3 is CASTGGQGAGYYGYTF. The CDR3 nucleotides are TGTGCCAGCACCGGTGGGCAGGGGGCCGGGTACTATGGCTACACCTTC.

The V and J genes are TRBV11-2 and TRBJ1-3; 7 bases are shared with TRBD1. The V gene end was trimmed by 0 bases and the J gene end by 6 bases; junction bases not matched to a gene: 2. CDR3 length: 14 residues. From germline, CDR1 is SGHAT and CDR2 FQNNGV. CDR3 sequence (DNA): TGTGCCAGCAGCTTAGACAGGGGGACAAACACCATATATTTT. This codes for CASSLDRGTNTIYF.

V usage is TRBV7-3 and J usage is TRBJ2-3, with D perhaps assigned TRBD1 or TRBD2 (6 bases each). CDR1 is SGHTA, CDR2 FQGTGA, per germline. This CDR3 has 15 residues. Between the trimmed V and J ends, which lost 4 bases and 0 bases, there was a span of 11 bases. The CDR3: CASSWRGHSTDTQYF. In DNA form, the CDR3 reads TGTGCCAGCAGCTGGAGGGGACACAGCACAGATACGCAGTATTTT.

V is TRBV10-3 and J is TRBJ2-7; 12 nucleotides align to TRBD1. This CDR3 has 15 amino acids. The germline CDR1 and CDR2 sequences are ENHRY and SYGVKD. The ends lost 2 bases at V and 6 bases at J; junction bases unmatched: 5. Here the CDR3 DNA reads TGTGCCATCAGTGAGCCGGGGACAGGGGGCATCGAGCAGTACTTC. Translation: CAISEPGTGGIEQYF.

The chain has TRBV6-2 or TRBV6-3 and TRBJ2-1; D remains ambiguous. The ends were cut back, 2 bases at V and 10 bases at J, with 9 bases in the middle. Germline V gives CDR1 MNHEY, CDR2 SVGEGT. The length of the CDR3 is 12 residues. DNA for the CDR3: TGTGCCAGCAGTTACCCGACATCCGAGCAGTTCTTC. This codes for CASSYPTSEQFF.